These T cell receptor beta chains were read from a single sample in a study of blood T cell repertoires in COVID-19. The assay was immunoSEQ multiplex PCR, and TCRdb's table has in-frame clones only and misses some. The profile shows more than 250,000 clones, around 88% of them singletons. The material sequenced was peripheral blood. The receptors were gathered from a young woman with COVID-19, enrolled during active disease. The CDR3 runs from the conserved cysteine through the conserved F or W. D genes are given only for firm matches. Size values are once, few and many counts, or a class for expanded clones, and some rows have none.

D	size	V	J	CDR3	DNA
TRBD1	NA	TRBV9	TRBJ1-3	CASSVEGMGTADTIYF	TGTGCCAGCAGCGTAGAGGGGATGGGGACAGCTGACACCATATATTTT
TRBD2	once	TRBV2	TRBJ2-5	CASSETLGLAGSGETQYF	TGTGCCAGCAGTGAAACCCTCGGACTAGCGGGGTCGGGTGAGACCCAGTACTTC
NA	NA	TRBV12-3/TRBV12-4	TRBJ1-2	CASSLLFYYGYTF	TGTGCCAGCAGTCTCCTATTTTACTATGGCTACACCTTC
TRBD1	NA	TRBV6-2/TRBV6-3	TRBJ1-5	CASSRRVEGAIPQHF	TGTGCCAGCAGCCGCCGGGTCGAGGGGGCGATTCCCCAGCATTTT
TRBD1	NA	TRBV5-1	TRBJ1-1	CASNTGVRDRMNTEAFF	TGCGCCAGCAACACAGGGGTGAGGGATCGGATGAACACTGAAGCTTTCTTT
NA	NA	TRBV18	TRBJ2-7	CASSPRDSSRYEQYF	TGTGCCAGCTCACCCCGTGACTCGTCTCGGTACGAGCAGTACTTC
TRBD1	NA	TRBV6-2/TRBV6-3	TRBJ1-5	CASSSQGADIQPQHF	TGTGCCAGCAGTTCCCAGGGGGCCGATATTCAGCCCCAGCATTTT
NA	NA	TRBV30	TRBJ2-3	CAWNLGTRTDTQYF	TGTGCCTGGAACTTGGGCACCCGCACAGATACGCAGTATTTT
NA	few	TRBV9	TRBJ2-3	CASSVDPLEGRADTQYF	TGTGCCAGCAGCGTAGACCCCCTGGAGGGGAGAGCAGATACGCAGTATTTT
NA	NA	TRBV19	TRBJ1-1	CASRDRFTEAFF	TGTGCCAGTCGAGACAGGTTTACTGAAGCTTTCTTT
NA	NA	TRBV6-1	TRBJ2-5	CASSEWTAREETQYF	TGTGCCAGCAGTGAATGGACAGCCAGAGAAGAGACCCAGTACTTC
TRBD2	NA	TRBV9	TRBJ2-1	CASSVGPPGTSGGVNEQFF	TGTGCCAGCAGCGTAGGACCACCCGGGACTAGCGGGGGGGTTAATGAGCAGTTCTTC
TRBD1	NA	TRBV6-2/TRBV6-3	TRBJ1-1	CASSLGGQVEAFF	TGTGCCAGCAGTCTCGGCGGACAGGTGGAGGCTTTCTTT
NA	NA	TRBV7-8	TRBJ1-5	CASSLTDTLAPQHF	TGTGCCAGCAGCTTAACGGACACCCTTGCGCCCCAGCATTTT
TRBD1	NA	TRBV4-1	TRBJ2-3	CASSQEGTGGTDTQYF	TGCGCCAGCAGCCAAGAAGGGACAGGGGGCACAGATACGCAGTATTTT
TRBD1	NA	TRBV11-2	TRBJ2-7	CASKSDRAYEQYF	TGTGCCAGCAAATCGGACAGGGCCTACGAGCAGTACTTC
NA	NA	TRBV11-2	TRBJ1-1	CASSLDLRLQGNTEAFF	TGTGCCAGCAGCTTAGATCTACGGCTCCAGGGGAACACTGAAGCTTTCTTT
TRBD1	NA	TRBV7-9	TRBJ2-3	CATRPPGGPPDTQYF	TGTGCGACCCGACCCCCAGGGGGCCCCCCAGATACGCAGTATTTT
NA	few	TRBV18	TRBJ2-5	CASSPPAFQETQYF	TGTGCCAGCTCACCACCGGCCTTTCAAGAGACCCAGTACTTC
TRBD2	NA	TRBV18	TRBJ2-4	CASSPPGTRGTNIQYF	TGTGCCAGCTCACCCCCCGGGACTAGAGGTACAAACATTCAGTACTTC
TRBD1	NA	TRBV18	TRBJ1-6	CASSLQGAKDSPLHF	TGTGCCAGCTCACTTCAGGGGGCAAAGGATTCACCCCTCCACTTT
NA	NA	TRBV6-5	TRBJ1-1	CASSSTPSNTEAFF	TGTGCCAGCAGTTCGACACCTTCGAACACTGAAGCTTTCTTT
TRBD1	NA	TRBV7-7	TRBJ1-2	CASLDRGLFCFNYGYTF	TGTGCTAGCCTTGACAGGGGCCTTTTCTGTTTTAACTATGGCTACACCTTC
NA	NA	TRBV10-2	TRBJ1-2	CASSESSGYGYTF	TGCGCCAGCAGTGAGTCGTCCGGCTATGGCTACACCTTC
NA	NA	TRBV27	TRBJ1-2	CASSSGQPSGYGYTF	TGTGCCAGCAGTTCCGGACAGCCGTCTGGCTATGGCTACACCTTC
TRBD1	NA	TRBV2	TRBJ1-2	CASMGQGGGYTF	TGTGCCAGCATGGGACAGGGGGGCGGCTACACCTTC
TRBD1	NA	TRBV30	TRBJ2-1	CAWSKGTGRDEQFF	TGTGCCTGGAGTAAGGGGACAGGGAGGGATGAGCAGTTCTTC
TRBD1	NA	TRBV2	TRBJ1-4	CASRNRGGIGEKLFF	TGTGCCAGCAGGAACAGGGGGGGGATCGGTGAAAAACTGTTTTTT
NA	NA	TRBV2	TRBJ1-1	CASHGIGVRGTEAFF	TGTGCCAGCCATGGCATCGGGGTAAGAGGAACTGAAGCTTTCTTT
NA	NA	TRBV4-1	TRBJ1-5	CASSRGRGENQPQHF	TGCGCCAGCAGCCGGGGGCGAGGGGAGAATCAGCCCCAGCATTTT
TRBD2	NA	TRBV18	TRBJ2-2	CASSPSGGAIAGELFF	TGTGCCAGCTCACCGAGCGGGGGGGCCATCGCCGGGGAGCTGTTTTTT
NA	NA	TRBV10-3	TRBJ2-2	CATSPDGGGELFF	TGTGCCACCAGTCCCGACGGGGGCGGGGAGCTGTTTTTT
NA	NA	TRBV15	TRBJ1-3	CATSRGEAYTIYF	TGTGCCACCAGCAGAGGCGAAGCGTACACCATATATTTT
TRBD1	once	TRBV7-2	TRBJ2-3	CASSETGGASPDTQYF	TGTGCCAGCAGCGAAACAGGGGGCGCGTCCCCAGATACGCAGTATTTT
NA	NA	TRBV19	TRBJ1-1	CASSQSRLRNTEAFF	TGTGCCAGTAGCCAGAGTCGACTCAGAAACACTGAAGCTTTCTTT
NA	NA	TRBV7-9	TRBJ1-1	CASSLGSQAAFF	TGTGCCAGCAGCTTAGGATCTCAGGCGGCTTTCTTT
NA	NA	TRBV5-6	TRBJ1-2	CASSLGWAYGYTF	TGTGCCAGCAGCTTGGGATGGGCCTATGGCTACACCTTC
TRBD2	NA	TRBV14	TRBJ2-1	CASILLAGYNEQFF	TGTGCCAGCATTCTCCTAGCGGGGTACAATGAGCAGTTCTTC
NA	NA	TRBV7-8	TRBJ2-7	CASSLQLEQYF	TGTGCCAGCAGCCTCCAGTTGGAGCAGTACTTC
NA	NA	TRBV6-2/TRBV6-3	TRBJ2-3	CASSEGTEWGTDTQYF	TGTGCCAGCAGTGAGGGAACAGAGTGGGGCACAGATACGCAGTATTTT
NA	NA	TRBV2	TRBJ1-1	CASSEGPGSDAFF	TGTGCCAGCAGTGAAGGGCCCGGGTCGGATGCTTTCTTT
NA	once	TRBV30	TRBJ1-2	CAWKTGSYGYTF	TGTGCCTGGAAAACGGGATCATATGGCTACACCTTC
TRBD2	NA	TRBV6-2/TRBV6-3	TRBJ2-1	CASSYSKRGGRNEQFF	TGTGCCAGCAGTTACTCGAAGCGGGGGGGCCGCAATGAGCAGTTCTTC
NA	NA	TRBV9	TRBJ1-2	CASSVGPGLLSYGYTF	TGTGCCAGCAGCGTAGGCCCAGGGCTTTTGAGCTATGGCTACACCTTC
TRBD1	NA	TRBV7-3	TRBJ2-1	CASSLIAGGEQFF	TGTGCCAGCAGCTTAATAGCAGGGGGAGAGCAGTTCTTC